One T cell receptor beta chain is described in this entry. Its antigen remains unidentified. This sample stems from a study of OX40 agonist ivuxolimab in advanced cancers. Study information: From roughly 23 to 90 years was the age range, with a mean of approximately 63 years, and about 83% were male. Overall study findings and caveats: Fewer expanded clones were found on average in CD4+ than in CD8+ T cells. Expanded peripheral T cells had an undetermined antigen specificity.

Losses at the gene ends were 6 bases for V and 3 bases for J; bases not matched to a gene: 7. The CDR3 is 14 amino acids. Per the germline V gene, CDR1 is ENHRY and CDR2 is SYGVKD. Some clones are missing from TCRdb's copy, which holds only in-frame ones; the method was immunoSEQ multiplex PCR. The data contain 40,000 to 45,000 clones, less than 90% of them singletons. The sequence was obtained from an adult with an advanced solid tumor such as melanoma, head and neck, liver or kidney cancer. The source material was CD4+ or CD8+ T cells sorted from blood, sampled in a trial of the OX40 agonist ivuxolimab. The rearrangement joins TRBV10-3 to TRBJ2-7; 8 bases agree with TRBD1. CDR3 DNA: TGTGCCATCAGCGAAACGACAGGGGACTACGAGCAGTACTTC. It codes for CAISETTGDYEQYF.